A selection of T cell receptor beta chains follows, all from one sample in a study of CD8 T cells in ankylosing spondylitis. MiXCR, applied by TCRdb to the 5' RACE reads, yields one record per CDR3 protein. The sample consists of about 130,000 distinct CDR3 sequences, roughly 18% of them appearing once. Source material: blood, either unsorted or a sorted T cell fraction (not recorded which). These receptors were collected from a male donor with ankylosing spondylitis. Each CDR3 is given with its conserved first and last residue. The D gene is left open where the match is weak. Part of the rows lack a size; the others show once, few, many or a class for expanded clones.

j_gene	v_gene	d_gene	abundance	CDR3nt	CDR3aa
TRBJ2-7	TRBV12-5	-	-	TGTGCTAGTGCCTTGGGGTCTGAGCAGTACTTC	CASALGSEQYF
TRBJ2-7	TRBV9	TRBD1	many	TGTGCCAGCAGCGTAGCGGGACAGGGAGGCAACGAGCAGTACTTC	CASSVAGQGGNEQYF
TRBJ1-5	TRBV20-1	-	-	TGCAGTGCCCTTATCACTTTCAGTCAGCCCCAGCATTTT	CSALITFSQPQHF
TRBJ2-3	TRBV7-6	TRBD2	many	TGTGCCAGCAGCCCGAGCCAGACTAGCTCCACAGATACGCAGTATTTT	CASSPSQTSSTDTQYF
TRBJ2-3	TRBV4-1	-	many	TGCGCCAGCAGCCACGGAGGGCCGGGAGATACGCAGTATTTT	CASSHGGPGDTQYF
TRBJ2-5	TRBV13	TRBD1	few	TGTGCCAGCAGCTTCAGGGCAAGACAGGGTCGGGAGACCCAGTACTTC	CASSFRARQGRETQYF
TRBJ2-7	TRBV4-2	TRBD1	few	TGTGCCAGCAGCCACCCGACAGGGGGCACTCGAGGGGAGCAGTACTTC	CASSHPTGGTRGEQYF
TRBJ1-1	TRBV27	-	many	TGTGCCAGCAGTTTATTAGGGGACCGGAACACTGAAGCTTTCTTT	CASSLLGDRNTEAFF
TRBJ2-7	TRBV7-9	-	-	TGTGCCAGCAGCTTAGTTTTTCACGAGCAGTACTTC	CASSLVFHEQYF
TRBJ2-7	TRBV12-3/TRBV12-4	-	-	TGTGCCAGCAGTTCAGAGGCTCTCGAGCAGTACTTC	CASSSEALEQYF
TRBJ2-2	TRBV6-5	TRBD2	few	TGTGCCAGCAGTTACAGTCCGACTAGCGCCAGTTTTCCCGGCGGGGAGCTGTTTTTT	CASSYSPTSASFPGGELFF
TRBJ1-4	TRBV4-3	TRBD1	-	TGCGCCAGCAGCTCCAGGGGGCGCGGTGAAAAACTGTTTTTT	CASSSRGRGEKLFF
TRBJ2-1	TRBV28	TRBD1	many	TGTGCCAGCAGTTTAGCCCGACAGGGAAGGTCCTACAATGAGCAGTTCTTC	CASSLARQGRSYNEQFF
TRBJ1-6	TRBV28	-	-	TGTGCCAGCAGTTTAATCACGGGATTCGATTCACCCCTCCACTTT	CASSLITGFDSPLHF
TRBJ2-7	TRBV5-5	-	-	TGTGCCAGCGGTGGGTGGGGACGGACCTACGAGCAGTACTTC	CASGGWGRTYEQYF
TRBJ2-7	TRBV28	-	-	TGTGCCAGCAGTTTACTGAGGCAACCGATCGAGCAGTACTTC	CASSLLRQPIEQYF
TRBJ2-3	TRBV10-1	-	-	TGCGCCAGCAGTGAGTTCAGGGCAGATACGCAGTATTTT	CASSEFRADTQYF
TRBJ2-1	TRBV27	TRBD1	few	TGTGCCAGCAGGGGGCTGGGACAGGGGTCTTACAATGAGCAGTTCTTC	CASRGLGQGSYNEQFF
TRBJ2-7	TRBV5-6	-	-	TGTGCCAGCAGCTGGAGGTCCGGGCGTGGCTACGAGCAGTACTTC	CASSWRSGRGYEQYF
TRBJ2-7	TRBV4-3	TRBD2	-	TGCGCCAGCAGCCTGGTCCCGACTAGCGGGAACGAGCAGTACTTC	CASSLVPTSGNEQYF
TRBJ2-1	TRBV20-1	-	few	TGCAGTGCCAACTCACGCGGGTTCGTGGAGCAGTTCTTC	CSANSRGFVEQFF
TRBJ2-1	TRBV27	TRBD2	few	TGTGCCAGCAGTTTATTAGCGGGAGGACAAGAGCAGTTCTTC	CASSLLAGGQEQFF
TRBJ1-2	TRBV27	TRBD1	-	TGTGCCAGCAGTGTGGGACAGGGGGCAGTGGACTATGGCTACACCTTC	CASSVGQGAVDYGYTF
TRBJ2-1	TRBV20-1	-	few	TGCAGTGCTAGACCCCCGGACGAGTACAATGAGCAGTTCTTC	CSARPPDEYNEQFF
TRBJ1-1	TRBV6-5	-	-	TGTGCCAGCAGTTACGGGGCCAGTATGAACACTGAAGCTTTCTTT	CASSYGASMNTEAFF
TRBJ2-1	TRBV27	-	-	TGTGCCAGCAGTTCCCCCGGGGATGAGCAGTTCTTC	CASSSPGDEQFF
TRBJ2-7	TRBV6-2/TRBV6-3	-	few	TGTGCCAGCAATTCATTCGGCTCCTACGAGCAGTACTTC	CASNSFGSYEQYF
TRBJ1-6	TRBV6-5	TRBD1	-	TGTGCCAGCAGTTACTCGCGGACAGGGTTTTGGTCACCCCTCCACTTT	CASSYSRTGFWSPLHF
TRBJ2-1	TRBV27	-	many	TGTGCCACCACTGACGGCAATGAGCAGTTCTTC	CATTDGNEQFF
TRBJ1-1	TRBV27	-	few	TGTGCCAGCAGCGCGATTGTGGGAGACACTGAAGCTTTCTTT	CASSAIVGDTEAFF
TRBJ2-7	TRBV20-1	-	few	TGCAGTGCTAGAGATTTGCAGGGGTCCTACGAGCAGTACTTC	CSARDLQGSYEQYF
TRBJ2-2	TRBV15	-	many	TGTGCCACCGGACTGAGGAACACCGGGGAGCTGTTTTTT	CATGLRNTGELFF
TRBJ2-3	TRBV6-2/TRBV6-3	-	once	TGTGCCACCCGAGCAATAGCGGAGCGCGGCGGTACGCAGTATTTT	CATRAIAERGGTQYF
TRBJ1-1	TRBV20-1	-	few	TGCAGTGCCCCTTTAACTGAAGCTTTCTTT	CSAPLTEAFF
TRBJ2-3	TRBV15	-	-	TGTGCCACCAGCAGAGATCCGGGGGCGGTGGGTTCGGTCACAGATACGCAGTATTTT	CATSRDPGAVGSVTDTQYF
TRBJ2-7	TRBV4-2	TRBD1	-	TGTGCCAGCAGCCAACCTGGACAGGCTAACGAGCAGTACTTC	CASSQPGQANEQYF
TRBJ2-7	TRBV5-6	-	few	TGTGCCAGCAGCTCAGGGGATTCCTACGAGCAGTACTTC	CASSSGDSYEQYF
TRBJ2-7	TRBV27	TRBD2	-	TGTGCCAGCAGTTCTGTACTAGCGGGAGTTAACGAGCAGTACTTC	CASSSVLAGVNEQYF